This T cell receptor beta chain stems from a study of cytomegalovirus exposure and HLA in healthy donors. Germline V lookup: CDR1 MGHDK, CDR2 SYGVNS. Trimming removed 3 bases from V and 4 bases from J; junction bases left unmatched: 3. The CDR3 is 13 amino acids. Study-level points and caveats: When analyzed later, the rates of TCR association showed variation by HLA locus, with DRB1 the most and HLA-C the fewest. A later analysis by the authors found several of the most significant clusters apparently linked to common viral pathogens.

Concerning this clone: Its antigen is unknown.

PCR involved 60 Vbeta and 13 Jbeta primers. This table comes from immunoSEQ multiplex PCR, and its TCRdb copy is limited to in-frame clones, with some not included. The table records 100,000 to 140,000 clones, approximately 81% of them present only once. The chain employs TRBV25-1 and TRBJ2-7, with 7 bases aligning to TRBD2. Sample: PBMCs. This clonotype was obtained from a young man in good health and CMV-seronegative. CDR3 in amino acids: CASSDLGGYEQYF. The CDR3 coding sequence is TGTGCCAGCAGTGATCTGGGGGGGTACGAGCAGTACTTC.